Listed below are T cell receptor beta chains from one sample, sequenced in a study of blood T cell repertoires in COVID-19. Measured with immunoSEQ multiplex PCR; TCRdb has only the in-frame clones, and not every one. Of 91,000 or so clones in the sample, roughly 86% were seen once. The specimen was peripheral blood. The source of these receptors is a man aged 50 to 59 with active or convalescent COVID-19. Both conserved end residues are part of each CDR3. A D gene is named only where the DNA matches it firmly. Clone size is shown for a subset of rows, as once, few, many or a class of expanded clone.

cdr3_aa: CASSQTGIGWGEQYF; cdr3_nt: TGTGCCAGCAGTCAAACAGGGATTGGGTGGGGCGAGCAGTACTTC; clone_size: -; d_call: -; v_call: TRBV2; j_call: TRBJ2-7
cdr3_aa: CSAGRQGAEYEQYF; cdr3_nt: TGCAGCGCCGGACGACAGGGGGCGGAGTACGAGCAGTACTTC; clone_size: -; d_call: TRBD1; v_call: TRBV29-1; j_call: TRBJ2-7
cdr3_aa: CASSPSGGEYGYTF; cdr3_nt: TGTGCCAGCTCACCTTCAGGAGGGGAATATGGCTACACCTTC; clone_size: -; d_call: -; v_call: TRBV18; j_call: TRBJ1-2
cdr3_aa: CASSHGLAGGLRYNEQFF; cdr3_nt: TGTGCCAGCAGCCACGGACTAGCGGGGGGGCTGCGGTACAATGAGCAGTTCTTC; clone_size: -; d_call: TRBD2; v_call: TRBV14; j_call: TRBJ2-1
cdr3_aa: CASSLGAFYEKLFF; cdr3_nt: TGTGCCAGCAGTTTAGGGGCTTTTTATGAAAAACTGTTTTTT; clone_size: -; d_call: -; v_call: TRBV28; j_call: TRBJ1-4
cdr3_aa: CASSRTSGGADEQFF; cdr3_nt: TGTGCCAGCAGCCGAACTAGCGGGGGGGCCGATGAGCAGTTCTTC; clone_size: -; d_call: TRBD2; v_call: TRBV11-2; j_call: TRBJ2-1
cdr3_aa: CASSQGADRGGEQYF; cdr3_nt: TGTGCCAGCAGCCAAGGTGCGGACAGGGGGGGCGAGCAGTACTTC; clone_size: -; d_call: TRBD1; v_call: TRBV14; j_call: TRBJ2-7
cdr3_aa: CAWSPPQGYEQYF; cdr3_nt: TGTGCCTGGAGTCCCCCACAGGGTTACGAGCAGTACTTC; clone_size: once; d_call: -; v_call: TRBV30; j_call: TRBJ2-7
cdr3_aa: CAWEISGAHNEQFF; cdr3_nt: TGTGCCTGGGAGATAAGCGGGGCCCACAATGAGCAGTTCTTC; clone_size: -; d_call: TRBD2; v_call: TRBV30; j_call: TRBJ2-1
cdr3_aa: CASRTPGESGNTIYF; cdr3_nt: TGTGCCAGCAGAACTCCAGGGGAATCTGGAAACACCATATATTTT; clone_size: -; d_call: -; v_call: TRBV28; j_call: TRBJ1-3
cdr3_aa: CASSKGGQGNEQFF; cdr3_nt: TGTGCCAGCAGCAAAGGAGGACAGGGAAATGAGCAGTTCTTC; clone_size: -; d_call: -; v_call: TRBV21-1; j_call: TRBJ2-1
cdr3_aa: CSVEKGADTQYF; cdr3_nt: TGCAGCGTTGAAAAGGGGGCAGATACGCAGTATTTT; clone_size: -; d_call: -; v_call: TRBV29-1; j_call: TRBJ2-3
cdr3_aa: CASRTGNQPQHF; cdr3_nt: TGTGCCAGCAGAACGGGCAATCAGCCCCAGCATTTT; clone_size: -; d_call: -; v_call: TRBV6-6; j_call: TRBJ1-5
cdr3_aa: CASSLPGTNTGELFF; cdr3_nt: TGTGCCAGCAGTTTACCAGGGACGAACACCGGGGAGCTGTTTTTT; clone_size: -; d_call: -; v_call: TRBV28; j_call: TRBJ2-2
cdr3_aa: CASSSGQGAPQETQYF; cdr3_nt: TGTGCCAGCAGCTCAGGACAGGGGGCTCCCCAAGAGACCCAGTACTTC; clone_size: -; d_call: TRBD1; v_call: TRBV7-2; j_call: TRBJ2-5
cdr3_aa: CASSQDQGGYGYTF; cdr3_nt: TGTGCCAGCAGCCAAGACCAGGGAGGGTATGGCTACACCTTC; clone_size: -; d_call: -; v_call: TRBV3-1/TRBV3-2; j_call: TRBJ1-2
cdr3_aa: CASTPHDKGYNEQFF; cdr3_nt: TGTGCCAGCACTCCTCATGACAAGGGGTACAATGAGCAGTTCTTC; clone_size: -; d_call: -; v_call: TRBV3-1/TRBV3-2; j_call: TRBJ2-1
cdr3_aa: CASSSLDRGDHGYTF; cdr3_nt: TGTGCCAGCAGCTCCCTGGACAGGGGGGATCATGGCTACACCTTC; clone_size: -; d_call: TRBD1; v_call: TRBV5-6; j_call: TRBJ1-2
cdr3_aa: CASSVEAGPSGNTIYF; cdr3_nt: TGTGCCAGCAGCGTAGAGGCAGGGCCCTCTGGAAACACCATATATTTT; clone_size: once; d_call: -; v_call: TRBV9; j_call: TRBJ1-3
cdr3_aa: CASSSSGTGAFGYTF; cdr3_nt: TGCGCCAGCAGCTCTTCCGGGACAGGGGCATTTGGCTACACCTTC; clone_size: few; d_call: TRBD1; v_call: TRBV5-1; j_call: TRBJ1-2
cdr3_aa: CASNFGQGITGELFF; cdr3_nt: TGCGCCAGCAACTTTGGACAGGGTATAACCGGGGAGCTGTTTTTT; clone_size: -; d_call: TRBD1; v_call: TRBV5-1; j_call: TRBJ2-2
cdr3_aa: CASSLVGSGGQFF; cdr3_nt: TGTGCCAGCAGCTTAGTAGGTAGCGGGGGGCAGTTCTTC; clone_size: -; d_call: TRBD2; v_call: TRBV11-2; j_call: TRBJ2-1
cdr3_aa: CASSQSSGAPYNEQFF; cdr3_nt: TGCGCCAGCAGCCAGAGTAGCGGGGCGCCCTACAATGAGCAGTTCTTC; clone_size: once; d_call: TRBD2; v_call: TRBV4-1; j_call: TRBJ2-1
cdr3_aa: CSGSSGDNEQFF; cdr3_nt: TGCAGCGGGAGTAGCGGGGACAATGAGCAGTTCTTC; clone_size: once; d_call: TRBD2; v_call: TRBV29-1; j_call: TRBJ2-1